Following are 27 T cell receptor beta chains from one sample sequenced in a study of blood T cells in healthy people across ages. Primed by a sample-barcoded 5' primer and a J-beta primer mix, a second PCR proceeded for 7 to 11 cycles. TCRdb re-called the 5' RACE reads through MiXCR, storing one row per CDR3 protein. The sample records fewer than 950,000 distinct CDR3 sequences, about 34% being singletons. Sequenced sample: blood. The source is a man between 18 and 29 years old in good health.

This clonotype was recorded a few times. The chain uses TRBV11-1 and TRBJ2-1; 10 bases are shared with TRBD1. CDR1 is SGHAT, CDR2 FQDESV, per germline (reference sequence). This CDR3 has 14 amino acids. V trimming: 5 bases; J trimming: 8 bases; junction bases outside the gene matches: 6. CDR3: CASSPQTGGDEQFF. The CDR3 DNA follows: TGTGCCAGCAGCCCGCAGACAGGGGGCGATGAGCAGTTCTTC. Variable domain in full (rest from reference TRBV11-1 and TRBJ2-1): EAEVAQSPRYKITEKSQAVAFWCDPISGHATLYWYRQILGQGPELLVQFQDESVVDDSQLPKDRFSAERLKGVDSTLKIQPAELGDSAMYLCASSPQTGGDEQFFGPGTRLTVL.

Comments on this clonotype: This may arise from a read error, as a much more abundant clone is one base away. The rearrangement links TRBV10-3 to TRBJ2-3; 10 bases are a match to TRBD1. The CDR3 sequence is 14 residues long. The germline gives CDR1 ENHRY, CDR2 SYGVKD. This chain's CDR3 is CAITATGGTGTQYF. In nucleotides, the CDR3 is TGTGCCATCACTGCGACAGGGGGCACAGGTACGCAGTATTTT.

This clonotype was counted only a few times. J is TRBJ1-2 and V is TRBV10-3; D not certain. The germline V and J ends were trimmed by 8 bases and 8 bases, with 6 bases remaining between them. The CDR3 loop spans 9 amino acids. The V gene's germline CDR1 is ENHRY and CDR2 SYGVKD. The CDR3, as DNA: TGTGCCATCTTAAGGGGCTACACCTTC. Protein product: CAILRGYTF.

The V and J genes are TRBV24-1 and TRBJ2-7, with TRBD2 as a possible D gene (7 bases). The CDR3 is made up of 15 amino acids. The V gene lost 4 bases and the J gene lost 0 bases, with 12 bases spanning the gap. Germline CDR1 is KGHDR and CDR2 is SFDVKD. The CDR3 nucleotides read TGTGCCACCAGTGAATCGGGGGGCGCCTCCTACGAGCAGTACTTC. Residues: CATSESGGASYEQYF.

This clonotype was counted a few times. Germline is not matched at one junction end, which may reflect a read error. V and J are TRBV5-1 and TRBJ1-2; the match to TRBD1 covers 9 bases. This CDR3 region has 12 residues. Germline V lookup: CDR1 SGHRS, CDR2 YFSETQ. In DNA form, the CDR3 reads TGCGTCAGCAGTACAGGGGGCTCGGGCTACACCTTC. Its translation: CVSSTGGSGYTF. Full variable domain (remainder filled in from reference TRBV5-1 and TRBJ1-2): KAGVTQTPRYLIKTRGQQVTLSCSPISGHRSVSWYQQTPGQGLQFLFEYFSETQRNKGNFPGRFSGRQFSNSRSEMNVSTLELGDSALYLCVSSTGGSGYTFGSGTRLTVV.

The J gene is TRBJ1-1, the V gene TRBV6-5; the D is unclear. Germline values: CDR1 MNHEY, CDR2 SVGAGI. This CDR3 is 15 amino acids long. V dropped 2 bases and J dropped 0 bases, with 10 bases sitting between them. The CDR3 DNA reads TGTGCCAGCAGTTACGGTGTGAATATGAACACTGAAGCTTTCTTT. This sequence encodes CASSYGVNMNTEAFF.

This clonotype was observed a few times. The chain uses TRBV6-5 and TRBJ2-1; 8 bases are a match to TRBD1. CDR1 is MNHEY, CDR2 SVGAGI, per germline. V trimming: 7 bases; J trimming: 6 bases; junction bases outside the gene matches: 5. The CDR3 covers 13 residues. The CDR3 DNA follows: TGTGCCAGCACCCAAGGACAGGGCAATGAGCAGTTCTTC. Protein: CASTQGQGNEQFF.

There are a few counts of this clonotype. The rearrangement uses TRBV24-1 and TRBJ1-5; D gene unclear. Trimming took off 5 bases at V and 5 bases at J, with 9 bases between the two ends. This CDR3 spans 13 amino acids. Germline V gives CDR1 KGHDR, CDR2 SFDVKD. In nucleotides, the CDR3 is TGTGCCACCAGTGCCAGGTTAGATCAGCCCCAGCATTTT. Amino acids: CATSARLDQPQHF.

The V and J genes are TRBV6-6 and TRBJ2-5; tentatively, D is TRBD1 (6 bases). The CDR3 is made up of 14 amino acids. Germline V gene lookup returns CDR1 MNHNY and CDR2 SVGAGI (reference sequence). Trimming took off 5 bases at V and 11 bases at J, with 21 bases between the two ends. The CDR3 DNA sequence: TGTGCCAGCAGTGTGACAGGCAGATACAATGAGCAGTACTTC. Protein sequence: CASSVTGRYNEQYF.

J is TRBJ1-4 and V is TRBV29-1; D is uncertain. Germline V gives CDR1 SQVTM, CDR2 ANQGSEA. This CDR3 region has 13 residues. The ends were cut back, 5 bases at V and 8 bases at J, with 15 bases in the middle. This chain's CDR3 is CSVLPIQAEKLFF. Written as DNA, the CDR3 is TGCAGCGTTCTACCGATTCAGGCGGAAAAACTGTTTTTT.

The chain has TRBV7-9 and TRBJ1-5, with TRBD1 as a possible D gene (6 bases). Deletions cut 5 bases from V and 6 bases from J, with 20 bases between. Germline CDR1 reads SEHNR; CDR2 reads FQNEAQ (reference sequence). The CDR3 runs 16 residues. The CDR3 coding sequence is TGTGCCAGCAGCGACCGGGGACATTACCAGCCTCAGCCCCAGCATTTT. Residues: CASSDRGHYQPQPQHF.

CDR3 DNA sequence: TGCAGTGCTAGAATGGGGGGCGGCGGGGTGCAGTTCTTC. This sequence encodes CSARMGGGGVQFF. V usage is TRBV20-1 and J usage is TRBJ2-1; D is possibly TRBD1 or TRBD2 (6 bases each). The CDR3 covers 13 residues. V lost 2 bases and J lost 12, with 17 bases in between. CDR1 is DFQATT, CDR2 SNEGSKA, per germline (reference sequence).

This chain connects TRBV2 to TRBJ1-3; a weak D match, TRBD1 (6 bases). Trimming removed 3 bases from V and 6 bases from J, with 15 bases in between. The CDR3 has 15 residues. CDR1 is SNHLY and CDR2 is FYNNEI in the germline V gene. The CDR3 is CASSDRGARENTIYF. In DNA form, the CDR3 reads TGTGCCAGCAGTGACCGGGGGGCGCGTGAAAACACCATATATTTT.

This clonotype was recorded at least ten times. This chain connects TRBV5-1 to TRBJ2-1, with 11 bases aligning to TRBD2. The germline CDR1 and CDR2 sequences are SGHRS and YFSETQ. This CDR3 contains 16 residues. J lost 7 bases, V lost 4 bases, and 10 bases had no gene match. In nucleotides, the CDR3 is TGCGCCAGCAGCCAACACACTAGCGGGGGCAGGAATGAGCAGTTCTTC. Encoded protein: CASSQHTSGGRNEQFF.

The J gene is TRBJ1-1, the V gene TRBV4-2; no firm D call. CDR3 length equals 14 residues. Per the germline V gene, CDR1 is LGHNA and CDR2 is YNFKEQ. Trimming took off 4 bases at V and 6 bases at J, with 15 bases between the two ends. The CDR3 here is CASSLKGAYPEAFF. In DNA form, the CDR3 reads TGTGCCAGCAGCCTGAAAGGAGCTTATCCTGAAGCTTTCTTT.

This clonotype has a handful of counts. This sequence joins TRBV4-1 and TRBJ2-7; a possible D gene is TRBD1 (5 bases). V was clipped by 3 bases and J by 0 bases, with 9 bases between them. This CDR3 is 14 amino acids long. Germline V lookup: CDR1 MGHRA, CDR2 YSYEKL. CDR3 amino acids: CASSQTAASYEQYF. The CDR3 DNA follows: TGCGCCAGCAGCCAGACAGCAGCCTCCTACGAGCAGTACTTC.

Ten or more counts support this clonotype. V and J are TRBV12-3 or TRBV12-4 and TRBJ1-1, with 8 bases identical to TRBD1. This CDR3 is 13 amino acids long. J lost 3 bases, V lost 6 bases, and 3 bases had no gene match. The CDR3 reads CASRGQGDTEAFF. The CDR3 nucleotides read TGTGCCAGCAGAGGACAGGGAGACACTGAAGCTTTCTTT.

This chain joins TRBV7-2 and TRBJ1-2; no clear D. This CDR3 has 16 amino acids. V was shortened by 5 bases and J by 13 bases, with 29 bases between the two germline ends. The V gene's germline CDR1 is SGHTA and CDR2 FQGNSA. The CDR3 here is CASSISVAYLQEVATF. In nucleotides, the CDR3 is TGTGCCAGCAGCATCTCCGTGGCATACCTCCAAGAGGTTGCCACCTTC. The entire variable domain, with the rest obtained from reference TRBV7-2 and TRBJ1-2, is as follows: GAGVSQSPSNKVTEKGKDVELRCDPISGHTALYWYRQSLGQGLEFLIYFQGNSAPDKSGLPSDRFSAERTGGSVSTLTIQRTQQEDSAVYLCASSISVAYLQEVATFGSGTRLTVV.

J is TRBJ1-4 and V is TRBV27; 9 bases are a match to TRBD1. The CDR3 runs to 15 residues. V trimming: 5 bases; J trimming: 8 bases; junction bases outside the gene matches: 9. The germline V gene encodes CDR1 MNHEY and CDR2 SMNVEV (reference sequence). Here the CDR3 DNA reads TGTGCCAGCAGTCCGTGGACAGGGGAAGGAGAAAAACTGTTTTTT. Translation gives CASSPWTGEGEKLFF.

This clonotype turned up a few times. V usage is TRBV7-2 and J usage is TRBJ1-5; possible D gene TRBD1, 5 bases. Germline CDR1 is SGHTA and CDR2 is FQGNSA. V gave up 1 base and J gave up 5 bases, with 18 bases separating them. This CDR3 has 17 amino acids. CDR3 nucleotide sequence: TGTGCCAGCAGCTTAGATCCCACCTTGGGGGGGGATCAGCCCCAGCATTTT. It codes for CASSLDPTLGGDQPQHF.

The chain has TRBV12-5 and TRBJ2-7; D is possibly TRBD1 (5 bases). This CDR3 is built from 12 residues. From germline, CDR1 is LGHNT and CDR2 FRNRAP. Trimming took off 1 base at V and 7 bases at J, with 8 bases between the two ends. For the CDR3, the DNA is TGTGCTAGTGGTTTGGCGAACAGGGAGCAGTACTTC. It yields the protein CASGLANREQYF.

The rearrangement links TRBV20-1 to TRBJ2-1; 10 bases match TRBD2. Germline CDR1 DFQATT, CDR2 SNEGSKA (reference sequence). Germline trimming cut 2 bases from V and 10 bases from J; bases unmatched to any gene: 2. The CDR3 extends over 12 amino acids. CDR3 nucleotide sequence: TGCAGTGCTAGAACTAGCGGGGTCGAGCAGTTCTTC. This codes for CSARTSGVEQFF.

The table lists this clonotype with a count of one. This sequence may be a read error, since a much larger clone differs from it by one base. This chain connects TRBV20-1 to TRBJ2-7, with 7 bases matching TRBD1. Germline-derived CDR1 and CDR2 are DFQATT and SNEGSKA (reference sequence). V lost 6 bases to trimming and J lost 12 bases; unmatched junction nucleotides: 14. The CDR3 totals 12 residues. Written as DNA, the CDR3 is TGCAGTGCCCCAAACCAGGGGGAGACCCGGTACTTC. Its translation is CSAPNQGETRYF.

As concerns this clonotype: Sequence at one end of the junction differs from germline and may be a read error. The chain combines TRBV14 with TRBJ2-5; weak D call: TRBD1 (6 bases). Germline loops: CDR1 SGHDN, CDR2 FVKESK. This CDR3 has 16 amino acids. CDR3 loop: CASSEEFGTYSETQYF. CDR3 nucleotide sequence: TGTGCCAGCAGCGAAGAGTTCGGGACATATTCAGAGACCCAGTACTTC.

J is TRBJ1-2 and V is TRBV12-3 or TRBV12-4, with a weak D call TRBD1 (6 bases). V was trimmed by 6 bases and J by 4 bases, leaving 15 bases between them. This CDR3 comprises 14 residues. The CDR3 region is CASRETGGVYGYTF. The CDR3, as DNA: TGTGCCAGCAGAGAGACAGGCGGCGTCTATGGCTACACCTTC.

In its sample, this clonotype was seen many times. The chain joins TRBV9 to TRBJ2-1; 9 bases align to TRBD2. Trimming removed 0 bases from V and 3 bases from J; junction bases left unmatched: 4. Germline loops: CDR1 SGDLS, CDR2 YYNGEE. The CDR3 is 16 residues long. The CDR3 DNA sequence: TGTGCCAGCAGCGTAGAGCTAGCGGGGAGCTACAATGAGCAGTTCTTC. Its translation: CASSVELAGSYNEQFF.

The chain couples TRBV29-1 to TRBJ2-3; D is possibly TRBD1 or TRBD2 (6 bases each). The length of the CDR3 is 15 residues. The germline CDR1 and CDR2 sequences are SQVTM and ANQGSEA. V shed 4 bases and J shed 6 bases, with 20 bases lying between them. CDR3 DNA sequence: TGCAGCGTTGTAGGGGGGTTGCTCGATAGGGATACGCAGTATTTT. This sequence encodes CSVVGGLLDRDTQYF.